The 2 T cell receptor beta chains below were found in one sample sequenced in a study of T cells in Graves' hyperthyroidism and ophthalmopathy. RNA transcripts served as the template for amplifying TCR beta CDR3 regions. The HTBI primer set was used in a first-round RT-PCR of the TCR CDR3. TCRdb fed the multiplex PCR reads into MiXCR, producing one record per CDR3 protein. The data contain 500,000 to 600,000 distinct CDR3 sequences, just over 45% of them singletons. Material: peripheral blood or thyroid tissue (not recorded which). These TCRs come from an adult woman with Graves' disease, either hyperthyroidism or ophthalmopathy (not recorded which).

The V and J genes are TRBV10-3 and TRBJ1-4; the D gene is possibly TRBD1 (6 bases). Germline-derived CDR1 and CDR2 are ENHRY and SYGVKD. Trimming removed 9 bases at V and 0 bases at J, with 11 bases between. This CDR3 comprises 14 residues. This CDR3 is CAIANRATNEKLFF. The CDR3 DNA sequence: TGTGCCATTGCCAACAGGGCAACTAATGAAAAACTGTTTTTT.

The chain carries TRBV28 and TRBJ1-1; tentatively, D is TRBD1 (5 bases). The V gene lost 8 bases and the J gene lost 2 bases, with 12 bases spanning the gap. Germline CDR1 reads MDHEN; CDR2 reads SYDVKM. This CDR3 spans 13 amino acids. CDR3 nucleotides: TGTGCCAGCTTATCGGGGGGTAACACTGAAGCTTTCTTT. Protein: CASLSGGNTEAFF. Full variable domain (rest looked up from reference TRBV28 and TRBJ1-1): DVKVTQSSRYLVKRTGEKVFLECVQDMDHENMFWYRQDPGLGLRLIYFSYDVKMKEKGDIPEGYSVSREKKERFSLILESASTNQTSMYLCASLSGGNTEAFFGQGTRLTVV.